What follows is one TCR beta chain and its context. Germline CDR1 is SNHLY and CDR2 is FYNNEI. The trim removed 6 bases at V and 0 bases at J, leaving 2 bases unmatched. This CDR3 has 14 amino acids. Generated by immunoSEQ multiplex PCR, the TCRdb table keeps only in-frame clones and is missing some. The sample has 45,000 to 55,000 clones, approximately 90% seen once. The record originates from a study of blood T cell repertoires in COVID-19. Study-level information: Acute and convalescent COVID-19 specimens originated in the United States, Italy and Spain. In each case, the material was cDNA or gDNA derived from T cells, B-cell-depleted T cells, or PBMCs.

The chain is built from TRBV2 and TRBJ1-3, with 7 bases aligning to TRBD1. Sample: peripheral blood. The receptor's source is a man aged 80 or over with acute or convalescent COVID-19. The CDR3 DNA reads TGTGCCAGCAGGGACAGGCTCTCTGGAAACACCATATATTTT. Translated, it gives CASRDRLSGNTIYF.